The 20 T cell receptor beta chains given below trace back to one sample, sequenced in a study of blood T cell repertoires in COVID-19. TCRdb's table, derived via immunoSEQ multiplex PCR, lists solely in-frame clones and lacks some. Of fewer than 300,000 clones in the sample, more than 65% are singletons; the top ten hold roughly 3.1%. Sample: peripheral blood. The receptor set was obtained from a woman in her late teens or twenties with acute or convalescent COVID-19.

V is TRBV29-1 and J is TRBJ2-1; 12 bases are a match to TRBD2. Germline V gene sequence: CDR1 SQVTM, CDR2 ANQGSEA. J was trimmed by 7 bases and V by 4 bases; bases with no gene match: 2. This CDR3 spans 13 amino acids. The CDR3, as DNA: TGCAGCGTTGCTAGCGGGAGGGGGAATGAGCAGTTCTTC. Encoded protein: CSVASGRGNEQFF.

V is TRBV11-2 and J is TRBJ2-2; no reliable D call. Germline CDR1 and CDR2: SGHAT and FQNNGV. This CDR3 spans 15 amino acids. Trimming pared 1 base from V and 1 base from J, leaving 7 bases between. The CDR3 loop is CASSLVSQNTGELFF. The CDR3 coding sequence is TGTGCCAGCAGCTTAGTTTCCCAGAACACCGGGGAGCTGTTTTTT.

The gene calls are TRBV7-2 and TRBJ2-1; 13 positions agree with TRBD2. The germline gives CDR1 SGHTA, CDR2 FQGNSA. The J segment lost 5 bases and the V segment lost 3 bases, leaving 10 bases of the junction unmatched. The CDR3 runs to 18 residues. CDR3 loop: CASSFHGLAGEFDNEQFF. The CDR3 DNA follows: TGTGCCAGCAGCTTCCACGGACTAGCGGGAGAATTCGACAATGAGCAGTTCTTC.

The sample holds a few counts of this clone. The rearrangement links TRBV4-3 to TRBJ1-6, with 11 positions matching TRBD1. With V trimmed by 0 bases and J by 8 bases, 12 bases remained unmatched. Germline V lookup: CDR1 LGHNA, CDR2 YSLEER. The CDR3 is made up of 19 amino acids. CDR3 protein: CASSQDGGDRGRVYSPLHF. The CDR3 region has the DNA TGCGCCAGCAGCCAAGATGGGGGGGACAGGGGGAGAGTTTATTCACCCCTCCACTTT.

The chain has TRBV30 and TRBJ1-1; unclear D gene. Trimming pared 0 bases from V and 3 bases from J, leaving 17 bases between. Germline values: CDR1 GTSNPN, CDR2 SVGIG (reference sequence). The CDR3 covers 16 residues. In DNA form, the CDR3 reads TGTGCCTGGAGTGTCCGTGGAGATATACGGTACACTGAAGCTTTCTTT. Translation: CAWSVRGDIRYTEAFF. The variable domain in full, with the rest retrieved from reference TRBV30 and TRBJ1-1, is SQTIHQWPATLVQPVGSPLSLECTVEGTSNPNLYWYRQAAGRGLQLLFYSVGIGQISSEVPQNLSASRPQDRQFILSSKKLLLSDSGFYLCAWSVRGDIRYTEAFFGQGTRLTVV.

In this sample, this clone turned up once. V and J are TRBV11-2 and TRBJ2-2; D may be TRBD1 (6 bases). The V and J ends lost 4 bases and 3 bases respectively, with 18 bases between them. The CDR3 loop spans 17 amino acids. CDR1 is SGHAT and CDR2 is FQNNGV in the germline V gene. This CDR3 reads CASSWVAGAGDTGELFF. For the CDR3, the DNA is TGTGCCAGCAGCTGGGTAGCCGGGGCAGGGGACACCGGGGAGCTGTTTTTT.

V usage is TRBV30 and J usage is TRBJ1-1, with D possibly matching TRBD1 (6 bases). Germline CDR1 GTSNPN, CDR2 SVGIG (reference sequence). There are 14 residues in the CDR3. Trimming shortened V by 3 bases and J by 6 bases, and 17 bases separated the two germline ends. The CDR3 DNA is TGTGCCTGGAGGCAGGGGTTCGAGCTTCCTGAAGCTTTCTTT. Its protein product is CAWRQGFELPEAFF.

CDR3 loop: CASSLVGDSNQPQHF. The CDR3 bases are TGCGCCAGCAGCTTGGTCGGGGATAGCAATCAGCCCCAGCATTTT. The genes are TRBV5-1 and TRBJ1-5; D uncertain. Germline CDR1 reads SGHRS; CDR2 reads YFSETQ. This CDR3 contains 15 residues. V lost 0 bases and J lost 0, with 7 bases in between.

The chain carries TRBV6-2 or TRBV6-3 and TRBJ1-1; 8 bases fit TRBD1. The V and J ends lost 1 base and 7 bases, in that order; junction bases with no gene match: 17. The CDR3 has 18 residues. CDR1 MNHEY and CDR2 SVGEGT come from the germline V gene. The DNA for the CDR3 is TGTGCCAGCAGTTACTTTGCAGGTCGGACAGGGAGGATGGGTGAAGCTTTCTTT. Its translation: CASSYFAGRTGRMGEAFF.

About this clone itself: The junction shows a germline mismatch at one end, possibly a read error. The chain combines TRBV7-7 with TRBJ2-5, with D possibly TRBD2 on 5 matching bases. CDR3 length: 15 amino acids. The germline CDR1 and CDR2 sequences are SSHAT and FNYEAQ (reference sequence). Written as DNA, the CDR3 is TGTGCTAGCAGCTTAGCGTTTTCGCAGCAAGAGACCCAGTACTTC. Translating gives CASSLAFSQQETQYF.

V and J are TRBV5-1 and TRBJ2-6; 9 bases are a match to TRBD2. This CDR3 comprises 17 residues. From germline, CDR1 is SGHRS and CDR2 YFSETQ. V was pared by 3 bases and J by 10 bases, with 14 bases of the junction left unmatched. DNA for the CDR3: TGCGCCAGCAGCTCCTTGAGCCTAGCGGGACCAGAAAACGTCCTGACTTTC. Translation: CASSSLSLAGPENVLTF.

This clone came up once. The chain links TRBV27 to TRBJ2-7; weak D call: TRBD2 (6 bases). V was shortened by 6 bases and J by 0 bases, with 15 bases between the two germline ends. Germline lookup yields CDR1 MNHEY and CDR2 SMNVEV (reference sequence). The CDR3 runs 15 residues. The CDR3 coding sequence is TGTGCCAGCAGGTTCGGGGGAAGCAGCTCCTACGAGCAGTACTTC. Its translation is CASRFGGSSSYEQYF.

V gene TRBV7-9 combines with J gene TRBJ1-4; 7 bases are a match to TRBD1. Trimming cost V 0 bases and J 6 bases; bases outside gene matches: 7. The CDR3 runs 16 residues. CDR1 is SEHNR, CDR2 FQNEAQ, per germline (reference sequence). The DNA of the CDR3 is TGTGCCAGCAGCTTAGCCGGGACAGTGGGGGATGAAAAACTGTTTTTT. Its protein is CASSLAGTVGDEKLFF.

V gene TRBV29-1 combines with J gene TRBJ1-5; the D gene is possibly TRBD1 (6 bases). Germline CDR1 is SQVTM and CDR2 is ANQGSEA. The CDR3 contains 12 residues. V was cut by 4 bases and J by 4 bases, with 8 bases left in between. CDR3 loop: CSVGDTNQPQHF. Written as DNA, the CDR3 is TGCAGCGTTGGGGACACTAATCAGCCCCAGCATTTT.

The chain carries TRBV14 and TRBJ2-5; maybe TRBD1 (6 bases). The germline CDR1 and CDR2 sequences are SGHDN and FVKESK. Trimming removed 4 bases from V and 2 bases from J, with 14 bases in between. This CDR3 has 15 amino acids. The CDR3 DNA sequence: TGTGCCAGCAGCCTCGGCAATGGACAGCAAGAGACCCAGTACTTC. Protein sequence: CASSLGNGQQETQYF.

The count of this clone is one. CDR3 coding DNA: TGTGCCAGCAGTGATGGCCAAAACAATCAGCCCCAGCATTTT. As protein: CASSDGQNNQPQHF. V gene TRBV2 combines with J gene TRBJ1-5; no clear D gene. From germline, CDR1 is SNHLY and CDR2 FYNNEI. The CDR3 is 14 residues long. Trimming cost V 3 bases and J 3 bases, with 9 bases left between them.

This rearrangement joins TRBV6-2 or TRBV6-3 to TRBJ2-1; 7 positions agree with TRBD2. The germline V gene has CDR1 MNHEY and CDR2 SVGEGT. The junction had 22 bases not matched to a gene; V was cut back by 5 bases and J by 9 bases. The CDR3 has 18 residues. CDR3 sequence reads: CASSTKSLAETPRGEQFF. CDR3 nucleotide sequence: TGTGCCAGCAGTACCAAGTCCCTAGCGGAGACTCCCCGTGGTGAGCAGTTCTTC.

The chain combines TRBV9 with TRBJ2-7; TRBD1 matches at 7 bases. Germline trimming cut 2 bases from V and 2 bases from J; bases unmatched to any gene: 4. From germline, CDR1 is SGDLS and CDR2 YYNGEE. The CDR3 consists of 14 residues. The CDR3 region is CASSVQGQAYEQYF. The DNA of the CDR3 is TGTGCCAGCAGCGTCCAAGGACAGGCCTACGAGCAGTACTTC.

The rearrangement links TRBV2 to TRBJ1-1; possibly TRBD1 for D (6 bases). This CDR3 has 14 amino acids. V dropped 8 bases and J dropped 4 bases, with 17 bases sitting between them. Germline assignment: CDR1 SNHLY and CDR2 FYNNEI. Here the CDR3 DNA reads TGTGCCAGCGGGCCGGACAGCCTGAGCACTGAAGCTTTCTTT. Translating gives CASGPDSLSTEAFF. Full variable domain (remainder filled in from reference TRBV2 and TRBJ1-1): EPEVTQTPSHQVTQMGQEVILRCVPISNHLYFYWYRQILGQKVEFLVSFYNNEISEKSEIFDDQFSVERPDGSNFTLKIRSTKLEDSAMYFCASGPDSLSTEAFFGQGTRLTVV.

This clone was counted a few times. The CDR3 DNA reads as TGTGCCAGCAGTCAGGACAGGCCCTTGGGAGGCACTGAAGCTTTCTTT. This codes for CASSQDRPLGGTEAFF. This chain joins TRBV2 and TRBJ1-1; the match to TRBD1 covers 7 bases. Germline V gene data show CDR1 as SNHLY and CDR2 as FYNNEI. CDR3 size: 16 residues. V trimming: 5 bases; J trimming: 4 bases; junction bases outside the gene matches: 13.